The clone carrying this T cell receptor beta chain was observed a single time. What it binds is not known. Here immunoSEQ multiplex PCR was the method, and the copy in TCRdb shows in-frame clones only, minus some. The sample records roughly 380,000 clones, about 96% being singletons. This entry comes from a study of shared clonotypes between healthy human individuals. The CDR3 loop spans 14 amino acids. Looked up from germline, CDR1 is MNHNY and CDR2 is SVGAGI (reference sequence). The V gene lost 4 bases and the J gene lost 4 bases, with 14 bases spanning the gap. Study-level points and caveats: Across subsets, estimated richness was generally greater for naive than for memory populations.

The material sequenced was memory CD8+ T cells sorted from blood. Subset indicated: CD45RO+ cells pooled with CCR7-negative TemRA cells. This TCR was recovered from a man in his thirties or forties in good health. V usage is TRBV6-6 and J usage is TRBJ2-7; D is unclear. The chain's CDR3 is CASSLGGLNYEQYF. The CDR3 DNA sequence: TGTGCCAGCAGTTTGGGCGGCCTTAATTACGAGCAGTACTTC.